Here is one T cell receptor (beta chain) with its context. Its antigen specificity is not known. Base qualities are not provided; no much larger clone lies one nucleotide away. To prepare the library, the immunoSEQ multiplex PCR assay was applied. In its TCRdb copy, this immuneACCESS table keeps in-frame sequences only and misses some clones. Where compared with another copy, unresolved V genes explain less than half of these, and the others have no known cause. The sample includes 90,000 to 150,000 clones, with more than 80% observed a single time. Of the sample, 30% to 50% falls within the top ten clones. The entry originates in a study of control samples from healthy donors and cancer patients (dated by TCRdb to 2018 to 2020). This sequence originates from a middle-aged man in good health. Sequencing used blood.

The nucleotide sequence reads TGTGCCATCAGTGAGTCGGAGAGAAACACCATATATTTT. It translates to CAISESERNTIYF. Recombination joined TRBV10-3 with TRBJ1-3; too little of a D gene remains to name it. Relative to germline, V is 0 bases shorter and J is 5 bases shorter, with 5 bases between their ends. From cysteine to phenylalanine, the CDR3 is 13 amino acids long. Only the CDR3 DNA stays, 39 bases, in frame from base 1. From a lookup of the germline V gene, CDR1 and CDR2 are ENHRY and SYGVKD.